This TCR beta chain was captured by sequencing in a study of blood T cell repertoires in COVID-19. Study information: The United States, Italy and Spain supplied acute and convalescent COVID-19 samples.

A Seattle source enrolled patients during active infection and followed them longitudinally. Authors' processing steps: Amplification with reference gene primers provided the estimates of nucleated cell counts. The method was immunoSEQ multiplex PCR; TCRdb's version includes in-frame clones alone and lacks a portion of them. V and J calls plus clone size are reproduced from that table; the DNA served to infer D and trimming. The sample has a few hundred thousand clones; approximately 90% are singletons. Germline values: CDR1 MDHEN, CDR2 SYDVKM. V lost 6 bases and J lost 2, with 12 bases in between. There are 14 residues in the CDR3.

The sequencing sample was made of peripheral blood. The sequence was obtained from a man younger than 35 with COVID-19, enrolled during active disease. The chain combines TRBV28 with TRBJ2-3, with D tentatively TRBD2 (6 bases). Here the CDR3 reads CASRGGRFTDTQYF. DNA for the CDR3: TGTGCCAGCAGGGGGGGTAGGTTCACAGATACGCAGTATTTT.